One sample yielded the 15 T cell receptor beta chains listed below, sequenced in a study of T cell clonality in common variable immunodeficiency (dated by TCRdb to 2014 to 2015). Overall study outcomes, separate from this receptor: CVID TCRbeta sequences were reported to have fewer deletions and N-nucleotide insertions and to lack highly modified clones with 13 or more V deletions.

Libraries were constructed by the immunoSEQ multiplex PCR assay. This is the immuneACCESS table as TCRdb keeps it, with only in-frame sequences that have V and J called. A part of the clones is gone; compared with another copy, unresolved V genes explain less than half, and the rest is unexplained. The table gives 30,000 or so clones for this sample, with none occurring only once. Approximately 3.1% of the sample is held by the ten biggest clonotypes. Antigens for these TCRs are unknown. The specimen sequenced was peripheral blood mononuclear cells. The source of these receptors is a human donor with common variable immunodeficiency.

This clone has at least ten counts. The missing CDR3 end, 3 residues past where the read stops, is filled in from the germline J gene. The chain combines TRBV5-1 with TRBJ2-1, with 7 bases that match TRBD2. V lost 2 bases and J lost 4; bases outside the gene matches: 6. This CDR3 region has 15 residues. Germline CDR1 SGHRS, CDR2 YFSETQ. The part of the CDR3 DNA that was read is TGCGCCAGCAGCTTAAGTGGGGGGGGTTACAATGAG. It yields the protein CASSLSGGGYNE. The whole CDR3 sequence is CASSLSGGGYNEQFF.

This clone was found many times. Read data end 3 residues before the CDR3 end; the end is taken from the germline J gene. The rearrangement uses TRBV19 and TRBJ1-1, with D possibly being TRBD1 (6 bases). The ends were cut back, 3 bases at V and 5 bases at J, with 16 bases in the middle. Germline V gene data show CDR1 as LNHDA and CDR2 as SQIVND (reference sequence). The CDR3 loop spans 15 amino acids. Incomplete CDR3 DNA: TGTGCCAGTAGTATGGACTCCGGAGGGGGAACTGAA. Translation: CASSMDSGGGTE. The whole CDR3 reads CASSMDSGGGTEAFF.

The CDR3 loop reads CASSLNSVNEQFF. The part of the CDR3 DNA that was read is TGTGCCAGCAGCTTAAACAGTGTAAATGAG. The chain recombines TRBV11-3 with TRBJ2-1; D unresolved. The missing CDR3 end, 3 residues past where the read stops, is filled in from the germline J gene. V lost 2 bases and J 7 bases, leaving 9 bases between the germline ends. The CDR3 extends over 13 amino acids. Germline V CDR1 and CDR2: SGHNT, YENEEA.

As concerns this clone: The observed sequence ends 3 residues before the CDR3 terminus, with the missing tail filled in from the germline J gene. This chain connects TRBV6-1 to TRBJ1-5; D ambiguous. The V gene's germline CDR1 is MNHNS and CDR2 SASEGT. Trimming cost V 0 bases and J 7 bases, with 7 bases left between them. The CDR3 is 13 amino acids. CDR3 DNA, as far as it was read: TGTGCCAGCAGTGAAGCGCGGCCCCAGCCC. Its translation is CASSEARPQP. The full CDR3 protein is CASSEARPQPQHF.

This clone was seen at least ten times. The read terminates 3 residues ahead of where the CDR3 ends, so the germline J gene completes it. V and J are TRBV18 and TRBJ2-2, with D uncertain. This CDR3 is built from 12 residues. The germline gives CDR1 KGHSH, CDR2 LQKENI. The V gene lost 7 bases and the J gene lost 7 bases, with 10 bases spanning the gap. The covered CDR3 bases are TGTGCCAGCTTTACAGTAGTCGGGGAG. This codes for CASFTVVGE. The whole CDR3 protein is CASFTVVGELFF.

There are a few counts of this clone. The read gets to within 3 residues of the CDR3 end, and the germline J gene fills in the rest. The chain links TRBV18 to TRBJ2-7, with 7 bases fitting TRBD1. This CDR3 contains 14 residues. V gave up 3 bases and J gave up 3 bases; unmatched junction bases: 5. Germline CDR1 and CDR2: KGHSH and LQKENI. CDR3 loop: CASSPWGQIYEQYF. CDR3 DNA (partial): TGTGCCAGCTCACCCTGGGGACAGATCTACGAG.

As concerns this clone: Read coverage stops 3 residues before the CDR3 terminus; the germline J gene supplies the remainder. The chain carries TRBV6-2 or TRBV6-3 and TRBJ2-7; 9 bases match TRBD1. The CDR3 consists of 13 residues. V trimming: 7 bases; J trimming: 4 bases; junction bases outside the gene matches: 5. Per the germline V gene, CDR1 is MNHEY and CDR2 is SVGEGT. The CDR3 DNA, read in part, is TGTGCCAGCATCCCACAGGGGGCTTACGAG. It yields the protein CASIPQGAYE. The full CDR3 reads CASIPQGAYEQYF.

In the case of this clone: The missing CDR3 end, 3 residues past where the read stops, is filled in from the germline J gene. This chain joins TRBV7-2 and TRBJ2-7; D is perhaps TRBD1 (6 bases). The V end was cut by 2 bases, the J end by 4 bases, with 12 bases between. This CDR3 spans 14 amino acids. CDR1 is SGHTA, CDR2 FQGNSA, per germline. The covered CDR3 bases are TGTGCCAGCAGCTTATCTAGGGACACTTACGAG. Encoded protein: CASSLSRDTYE. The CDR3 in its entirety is CASSLSRDTYEQYF.

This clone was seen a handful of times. This CDR3 reads CASSSEGVFDGYTF. The part of the CDR3 DNA that was read is TGTGCCAGCAGCTCTGAGGGTGTCTTTGATGGC. The V gene is TRBV7-9, the J gene TRBJ1-2; no reliable D call. The read is 3 residues too short to cover the CDR3 end, so that end is filled in from the germline J gene. V lost 4 bases and J 6 bases, leaving 15 bases between the germline ends. Germline V gene lookup returns CDR1 SEHNR and CDR2 FQNEAQ (reference sequence). The CDR3 is 14 residues long.

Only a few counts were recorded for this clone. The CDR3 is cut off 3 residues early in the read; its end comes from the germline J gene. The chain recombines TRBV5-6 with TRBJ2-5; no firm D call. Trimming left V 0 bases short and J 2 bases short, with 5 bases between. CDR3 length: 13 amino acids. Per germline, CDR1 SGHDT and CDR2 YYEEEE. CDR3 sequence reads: CASSLGQQETQYF. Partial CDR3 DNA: TGTGCCAGCAGCTTGGGTCAACAAGAGACC.

CDR3 bases read: TGTGCCAGCAGCTTAGGGGGGGGGCGCAGGGCAGATACG. Encoded protein: CASSLGGGRRADT. The whole CDR3 sequence reads CASSLGGGRRADTQYF. V is TRBV7-6 and J is TRBJ2-3, with D possibly TRBD2 on 7 matching bases. The CDR3 end falls 3 residues outside the read, so it is completed with the germline J gene. Germline V gene lookup returns CDR1 SGHVS and CDR2 FNYEAQ. This CDR3 has 16 residues. Trimming cost V 1 base and J 4 bases, with 15 bases left between them.

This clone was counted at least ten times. CDR3 DNA, as far as it was read: TGCAGCGTTGGAAAGGGGTTGGAGACAGATACG. Translated, it gives CSVGKGLETDT. The entire CDR3 is CSVGKGLETDTQYF. The V and J genes are TRBV29-1 and TRBJ2-3; D is perhaps TRBD1 (5 bases). The sequenced fragment ends 3 residues before the CDR3 boundary, so the rest is inferred from the germline J gene. Germline V CDR1 and CDR2: SQVTM, ANQGSEA. This CDR3 has 14 residues. With 4 bases removed from V and 3 bases from J, the gap between germline ends came to 14 bases.

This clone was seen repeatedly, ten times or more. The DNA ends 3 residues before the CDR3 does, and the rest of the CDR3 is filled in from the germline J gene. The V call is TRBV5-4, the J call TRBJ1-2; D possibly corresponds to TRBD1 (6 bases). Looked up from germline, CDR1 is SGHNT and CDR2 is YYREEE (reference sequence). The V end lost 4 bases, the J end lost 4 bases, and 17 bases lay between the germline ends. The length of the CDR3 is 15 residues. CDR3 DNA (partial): TGTGCCAGCAGCACCAAACAGGGTCTGGGCTATGGC. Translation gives CASSTKQGLGYG. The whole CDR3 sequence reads CASSTKQGLGYGYTF.

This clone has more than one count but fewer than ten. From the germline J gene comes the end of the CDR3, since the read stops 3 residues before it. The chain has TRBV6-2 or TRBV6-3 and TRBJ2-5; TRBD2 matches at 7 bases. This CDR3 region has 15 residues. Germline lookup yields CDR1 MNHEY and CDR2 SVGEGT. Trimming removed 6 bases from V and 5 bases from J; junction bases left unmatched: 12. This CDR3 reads CASSRLGGIGETQYF. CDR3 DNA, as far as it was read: TGTGCCAGCAGCCGACTCGGGGGGATTGGGGAGACC.

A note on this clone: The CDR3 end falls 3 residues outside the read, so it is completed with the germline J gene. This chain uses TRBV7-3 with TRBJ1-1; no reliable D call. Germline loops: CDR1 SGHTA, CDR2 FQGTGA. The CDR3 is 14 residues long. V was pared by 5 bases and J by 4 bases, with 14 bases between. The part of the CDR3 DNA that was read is TGTGCCAGCAGCCCGACGCCGGGTCTCACTGAA. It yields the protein CASSPTPGLTE. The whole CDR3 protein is CASSPTPGLTEAFF.